This TCR beta chain derives from a study of OX40 agonist ivuxolimab in advanced cancers. Study results and limitations: CD4+ and CD8+ T cells in blood underwent clonal expansion by week 6 at 0.1 to 3.0 mg/kg. Mean expanded clone counts were higher in CD8+ than CD4+ T cells.

A word on this clone: Its specificity is not known.

The repertoire was sequenced with immunoSEQ multiplex PCR; TCRdb's copy has only in-frame clones and lacks some. The sample has under 45,000 clones; just under 85% are singletons. With 10 bases removed from V and 2 bases from J, the gap between germline ends came to 16 bases. The CDR3 length is 15 residues. Sampling times: baseline, cycle 4 day 1, cycle 7 day 1. The V and J genes are TRBV5-3 and TRBJ1-6, with D maybe TRBD1 (5 bases). TRBV5-3 is sorted into the ORF group, with uncertain function. The clonotype comes from an adult with an advanced solid tumor such as melanoma, head and neck, liver or kidney cancer. The source material was CD4+ or CD8+ T cells sorted from blood, sampled in a trial of the OX40 agonist ivuxolimab. The CDR3 DNA reads TGTGCCCAAGAGAGGGGCAGAACCTATAATTCACCCCTCCACTTT. The encoded protein is CAQERGRTYNSPLHF.